What follows are 14 T cell receptor beta chains derived from one specimen sequenced in a study of cytomegalovirus exposure and HLA in healthy donors. Amplification used 60 Vbeta primers and 13 Jbeta primers. This table comes from immunoSEQ multiplex PCR, and its TCRdb copy is limited to in-frame clones, with some not included. Among approximately 190,000 clones, roughly 80% were seen once, and the ten largest hold around 4%. The source material was PBMCs. Every receptor here comes from a man over 45 in good health and CMV-seronegative.

The chain carries TRBV7-2 and TRBJ1-2, with 8 bases that match TRBD1. Germline V gene lookup returns CDR1 SGHTA and CDR2 FQGNSA. This CDR3 has 14 residues. Germline trimming cut 1 base from V and 7 bases from J; bases unmatched to any gene: 5. The CDR3 region is CASSLDQGAGGYTF. The CDR3 DNA is TGTGCCAGCAGCTTAGATCAGGGGGCAGGTGGCTACACCTTC.

CDR3 amino acids: CASSPLAGGREDTQYF. Written as DNA, the CDR3 is TGTGCCAGCAGTCCCCTAGCGGGGGGGCGGGAAGATACGCAGTATTTT. This chain connects TRBV27 to TRBJ2-3, with 12 bases identical to TRBD2. CDR3 length equals 16 residues. V gave up 5 bases and J gave up 5 bases; unmatched junction bases: 8. Germline V gene sequence: CDR1 MNHEY, CDR2 SMNVEV (reference sequence).

The V call is TRBV25-1, the J call TRBJ2-2; D is perhaps TRBD1 (6 bases). The V and J ends lost 2 bases and 0 bases respectively, with 7 bases between them. This CDR3 region has 15 residues. Germline values: CDR1 MGHDK, CDR2 SYGVNS. The CDR3 DNA follows: TGTGCCAGCAGTGAAGACAGGACGAACACCGGGGAGCTGTTTTTT. It encodes CASSEDRTNTGELFF.

This chain uses TRBV7-2 with TRBJ1-5, with 9 positions matching TRBD1. CDR3 length equals 15 residues. Germline V gives CDR1 SGHTA, CDR2 FQGNSA. With V trimmed by 5 bases and J by 3 bases, 5 bases remained unmatched. The CDR3 coding sequence is TGTGCCAGCAGCCTGGGGACAGGGTACAATCAGCCCCAGCATTTT. It translates to CASSLGTGYNQPQHF.

This rearrangement joins TRBV6-5 to TRBJ1-1, with D unclear. This CDR3 comprises 16 residues. With 2 bases removed from V and 0 bases from J, the gap between germline ends came to 13 bases. The germline V gene has CDR1 MNHEY and CDR2 SVGAGI. DNA for the CDR3: TGTGCCAGCAGTTACGAAAGTGCGGGGTTGAACACTGAAGCTTTCTTT. Translation gives CASSYESAGLNTEAFF.

The chain carries TRBV7-3 and TRBJ1-6, with 10 bases lining up with TRBD1. Germline values: CDR1 SGHTA, CDR2 FQGTGA. The CDR3 extends over 13 amino acids. The V and J ends lost 4 bases and 9 bases, in that order; junction bases with no gene match: 0. CDR3 amino acids: CASSWTGGSPLHF. The DNA of the CDR3 is TGTGCCAGCAGCTGGACAGGGGGTTCACCCCTCCACTTT.

Regarding this clone: A read error may produce the germline difference seen at one junction end. Within the sample, other DNA sequences also encode this same CDR3. This chain joins TRBV11-3 and TRBJ2-7; maybe TRBD2 (6 bases). Germline CDR1 SGHNT, CDR2 YENEEA. This CDR3 has 16 amino acids. In nucleotides, the CDR3 is TGCGCCAGCAGCTTAGGACTCCCTGGGGACTCAGGGGAGCAGTACTTC. Translated: CASSLGLPGDSGEQYF.

The chain uses TRBV30 and TRBJ1-6; 7 positions match TRBD1. This CDR3 is built from 13 residues. The germline CDR1 and CDR2 sequences are GTSNPN and SVGIG (reference sequence). Unmatched junction bases numbered 3, after V lost 2 bases and J lost 8 bases. CDR3 sequence (DNA): TGTGCCTGGAGTAGGCAGGGGGATTCACCCCTCCACTTT. Its protein is CAWSRQGDSPLHF.

The chain has TRBV7-8 and TRBJ2-2; a possible D gene is TRBD1 (6 bases). The germline CDR1 and CDR2 sequences are SGHVS and FQNEAQ. The CDR3 length is 15 residues. V lost 5 bases to trimming and J lost 0 bases, with 10 bases between them. CDR3 sequence: CASSDYRANTGELFF. In DNA, the CDR3 is TGTGCCAGCAGCGACTACAGGGCGAACACCGGGGAGCTGTTTTTT.

The gene calls are TRBV9 and TRBJ2-2; D is perhaps TRBD2 (7 bases). CDR3 length: 15 amino acids. Trimming cost V 1 base and J 6 bases, with 13 bases left between them. Germline V gene data show CDR1 as SGDLS and CDR2 as YYNGEE. The CDR3 DNA reads as TGTGCCAGCAGCGTACGAGGGGGGGACCCCGGGGAGCTGTTTTTT. The encoded protein is CASSVRGGDPGELFF.

The chain has TRBV5-7 and TRBJ2-2; TRBD1 agrees at 10 bases. TRBV5-7 belongs to the ORF category, with a function that is uncertain. The CDR3 is 16 residues long. V shed 0 bases, J shed 4 bases, and the junction held 3 bases outside the gene matches. CDR3 bases: TGTGCCAGCAGCTTGGCGTGGACAGGGGGCACCGGGGAGCTGTTTTTT. It translates to CASSLAWTGGTGELFF.

This chain joins TRBV30 and TRBJ2-3; tentatively, D is TRBD1 (6 bases). This CDR3 has 13 amino acids. V lost 4 bases and J 4 bases, leaving 12 bases between the germline ends. In germline, CDR1 is GTSNPN, CDR2 SVGIG (reference sequence). The CDR3 is CAWTNRAADTQYF. The CDR3 region has the DNA TGTGCCTGGACGAACAGGGCTGCAGATACGCAGTATTTT.

The chain has TRBV2 and TRBJ2-1; 9 bases line up with TRBD1. Germline V gene sequence: CDR1 SNHLY, CDR2 FYNNEI. Unmatched junction bases numbered 11, after V lost 7 bases and J lost 7 bases. CDR3 size: 15 residues. CDR3 in amino acids: CASIKNRGQGNEQFF. The CDR3 nucleotides are TGTGCCAGCATCAAGAACAGGGGGCAAGGGAATGAGCAGTTCTTC. Full variable domain (rest looked up from reference TRBV2 and TRBJ2-1): EPEVTQTPSHQVTQMGQEVILRCVPISNHLYFYWYRQILGQKVEFLVSFYNNEISEKSEIFDDQFSVERPDGSNFTLKIRSTKLEDSAMYFCASIKNRGQGNEQFFGPGTRLTVL.

The V call is TRBV7-2, the J call TRBJ1-5; possibly TRBD1 for D (6 bases). Germline CDR1 and CDR2: SGHTA and FQGNSA. Trimming removed 5 bases at V and 0 bases at J, with 20 bases between. The CDR3 runs 18 residues. The CDR3 loop is CASSPRSRQGYSNQPQHF. In DNA form, the CDR3 reads TGTGCCAGCAGCCCCAGGTCTAGGCAGGGGTATAGCAATCAGCCCCAGCATTTT.